This TCR beta chain stems from a study of T cell repertoires in cytomegalovirus infection. About the research overall: The study used recently identified HLA-C-restricted and well-studied HLA-B-restricted CMV epitopes.

Study results and caveats: HLA-C-restricted CMV clonotypes gave the most frequent clonotype in two of eight donors.

CDR1 MNHEY and CDR2 SVGEGT come from the germline V gene. The CDR3 has 13 residues. Deletions cut 2 bases from V and 6 bases from J, with 7 bases between. This clonotype was seen only a few times. Its cognate antigen is unknown. TCRdb reanalysed the reads using MiXCR and keeps one entry per CDR3 protein. The sample holds 80,000 or so distinct CDR3 sequences, roughly 25% seen once. The gene calls are TRBV6-2 or TRBV6-3 and TRBJ2-2; D is unclear. This specimen consisted of CD8+ T cells from cultured PBMCs, obtained from culture after CMV antigen stimulation. This TCR was sampled from a human donor in good health (CMV status not recorded). Some clones in this sample may be carry-over from other donors' samples. CDR3 in amino acids: CASSYGTPGELFF. DNA of the CDR3: TGTGCCAGCAGTTACGGTACTCCCGGGGAGCTGTTTTTT.